The 24 T cell receptor beta chains given below trace back to one sample, sequenced in a study of T cell changes during pregnancy in multiple sclerosis. The method was immunoSEQ multiplex PCR; TCRdb's version includes in-frame clones alone and lacks a portion of them. The sample yields 26,000 or so clones, about nine tenths seen once. Source: CD8+ T cells from peripheral blood mononuclear cells, taken before pregnancy. These receptors originate from a female donor with multiple sclerosis, enrolled in a pregnancy study.

The V and J genes are TRBV18 and TRBJ2-2; no clear D gene. This CDR3 has 15 residues. CDR1 is KGHSH, CDR2 LQKENI, per germline. V was pared by 0 bases and J by 1 base, with 6 bases between. The CDR3 region has the DNA TGTGCCAGCTCACCACCGAGGTGGAACACCGGGGAGCTGTTTTTT. This translates into CASSPPRWNTGELFF.

This sequence joins TRBV4-2 and TRBJ2-7; 7 bases fit TRBD2. The CDR3 runs to 16 residues. CDR1 is LGHNA, CDR2 YNFKEQ, per germline. Unmatched junction bases numbered 15, after V lost 4 bases and J lost 6 bases. The CDR3: CASSPHGWEGRSEQYF. CDR3 DNA sequence: TGTGCCAGCAGCCCACACGGGTGGGAGGGCCGTAGCGAGCAGTACTTC.

This sequence joins TRBV6-4 and TRBJ1-5, with a possible D match to TRBD1 (5 bases). CDR3 length: 12 amino acids. The germline gives CDR1 MRHNA, CDR2 SNTAGT. Trimming pared 6 bases from V and 6 bases from J, leaving 9 bases between. The CDR3 coding sequence is TGTGCCAGCAGGACAGTTCCTCAGCCCCAGCATTTT. As protein: CASRTVPQPQHF.

J is TRBJ2-3 and V is TRBV7-9, with TRBD2 matching over 10 bases. Germline assignment: CDR1 SEHNR and CDR2 FQNEAQ (reference sequence). The CDR3 totals 12 residues. CDR3 DNA sequence: TGTGAGACTAGCGGGAGCACAGATACGCAGTATTTT. As protein: CETSGSTDTQYF. The variable domain in full, with the rest retrieved from reference TRBV7-9 and TRBJ2-3, is DTGVSQNPRHKITKRGQNVTFRCDPISEHNRLYWYRQTLGQGPEFLTYFQNEAQLEKSRLLSDRFSAERPKGSFSTLEIQRTEQGDSAMYLCETSGSTDTQYFGPGTRLTVL.

This chain links TRBV6-5 with TRBJ2-1; 11 bases align to TRBD2. Trimming took 7 bases from V and 8 from J; bases not matched to a gene: 10. Germline V CDR1 and CDR2: MNHEY, SVGAGI. The CDR3 runs 15 residues. The CDR3 protein is CASTQTSGRSDEQFF. DNA of the CDR3: TGTGCCAGCACCCAAACTAGCGGGAGATCAGATGAGCAGTTCTTC.

This chain connects TRBV7-9 to TRBJ1-1; 8 positions match TRBD1. This CDR3 has 16 amino acids. Germline lookup yields CDR1 SEHNR and CDR2 FQNEAQ (reference sequence). V lost 4 bases to trimming and J lost 6 bases; unmatched junction nucleotides: 13. In DNA form, the CDR3 reads TGTGCCAGCAGCTCGACCCGTACAGGGGGAGGCCCTGAAGCTTTCTTT. Protein sequence: CASSSTRTGGGPEAFF.

This rearrangement joins TRBV7-8 to TRBJ2-3; 11 bases align to TRBD2. From germline, CDR1 is SGHVS and CDR2 FQNEAQ. J lost 4 bases, V lost 0 bases, and 12 bases had no gene match. CDR3 length: 19 amino acids. The CDR3: CASSLALTSGERGADTQYF. In DNA form, the CDR3 reads TGTGCCAGCAGCTTAGCGTTGACTAGCGGGGAGAGGGGGGCAGATACGCAGTATTTT.

This chain connects TRBV19 to TRBJ1-4; D is possibly TRBD1 (6 bases). CDR1 and CDR2 (germline): LNHDA, SQIVND (reference sequence). V was shortened by 5 bases and J by 3 bases, with 13 bases between the two germline ends. The CDR3 is made up of 15 amino acids. The CDR3 reads CASSPYRVPNEKLFF. Here the CDR3 DNA reads TGTGCCAGTAGTCCCTACAGGGTACCTAATGAAAAACTGTTTTTT.

V gene TRBV9 combines with J gene TRBJ2-7, with D maybe TRBD1 (6 bases). The CDR3 extends over 14 amino acids. In germline, CDR1 is SGDLS, CDR2 YYNGEE. V gave up 2 bases and J gave up 3 bases, with 12 bases separating them. CDR3 loop: CASSVGQRDYEQYF. CDR3 DNA sequence: TGTGCCAGCAGCGTCGGACAGAGGGACTACGAGCAGTACTTC.

The J gene is TRBJ2-7, the V gene TRBV6-1; the match to TRBD2 covers 16 bases. The germline gives CDR1 MNHNS, CDR2 SASEGT. CDR3 length equals 16 residues. J lost 5 bases, V lost 4 bases, and 5 bases had no gene match. The CDR3 protein is CASSVGTSGRADEQYF. Written as DNA, the CDR3 is TGTGCCAGCAGTGTCGGGACTAGCGGGAGGGCCGACGAGCAGTACTTC.

The CDR3 loop reads CASSIKEAPSSINEKLFF. The DNA of the CDR3 is TGTGCCAGTAGTATAAAAGAGGCCCCGTCCTCGATCAATGAAAAACTGTTTTTT. V is TRBV19 and J is TRBJ1-4; D is ambiguous. The CDR3 runs 18 residues. Germline CDR1 and CDR2: LNHDA and SQIVND (reference sequence). V lost 2 bases, J lost 5 bases, and 21 bases lay in between.

This clone was observed a single time. This chain connects TRBV5-6 to TRBJ2-7, with 8 bases fitting TRBD2. This CDR3 spans 13 amino acids. CDR1 is SGHDT, CDR2 YYEEEE, per germline. V shed 3 bases, J shed 10 bases, and the junction held 9 bases outside the gene matches. Here the CDR3 DNA reads TGTGCCAGCAGCTGGATCGGTAGCGGGACTCAGTACTTC. It encodes CASSWIGSGTQYF.

The chain links TRBV4-3 to TRBJ2-2; 7 bases fit TRBD1. J lost 4 bases, V lost 4 bases, and 12 bases had no gene match. Germline values: CDR1 LGHNA, CDR2 YSLEER. The CDR3 covers 17 residues. Here the CDR3 reads CASSPILRGHGTGELFF. CDR3 sequence (DNA): TGCGCCAGCAGCCCCATACTGAGGGGGCATGGCACCGGGGAGCTGTTTTTT.

The chain couples TRBV7-9 to TRBJ2-7; 10 nucleotides agree with TRBD1. Losses at the gene ends were 5 bases for V and 0 bases for J; bases not matched to a gene: 4. The CDR3 length is 15 residues. Germline values: CDR1 SEHNR, CDR2 FQNEAQ (reference sequence). CDR3 in DNA: TGTGCCAGCAGCACCGGGACAGGGGACTCCTACGAGCAGTACTTC. Encoded protein: CASSTGTGDSYEQYF.

The chain recombines TRBV4-2 with TRBJ2-2; tentative D call: TRBD2 (6 bases). The V end was cut by 5 bases, the J end by 3 bases, with 19 bases between. This CDR3 contains 17 residues. CDR1 and CDR2 (germline): LGHNA, YNFKEQ. CDR3 nucleotide sequence: TGTGCCAGCAGCGAAAACGTAGTACTAGCCTACACCGGGGAGCTGTTTTTT. This codes for CASSENVVLAYTGELFF.

The V gene is TRBV19, the J gene TRBJ2-7; possibly TRBD2 for D (6 bases). V lost 2 bases and J lost 7, with 9 bases in between. CDR1 is LNHDA and CDR2 is SQIVND in the germline V gene (reference sequence). This CDR3 comprises 12 residues. CDR3 sequence (DNA): TGTGCCAGTAGTATATACGGGGGAGAGCAGTACTTC. Protein sequence: CASSIYGGEQYF.

The chain has TRBV4-3 and TRBJ2-2, with 7 bases aligning to TRBD2. The trim removed 2 bases at V and 6 bases at J, leaving 12 bases unmatched. Germline V gene lookup returns CDR1 LGHNA and CDR2 YSLEER. CDR3 length: 17 amino acids. CDR3 region: CASSQTPRLAAAGELFF. DNA of the CDR3: TGCGCCAGCAGCCAAACCCCTCGCCTAGCGGCCGCCGGGGAGCTGTTTTTT.

The chain couples TRBV6-1 to TRBJ2-7; D uncertain. The V end lost 7 bases, the J end lost 9 bases, and 13 bases lay between the germline ends. The CDR3 length is 11 residues. The germline CDR1 and CDR2 sequences are MNHNS and SASEGT. The chain's CDR3 is CASTGSRVQYF. In nucleotides, the CDR3 is TGTGCCAGCACCGGGTCCCGGGTGCAGTACTTC.

The chain employs TRBV7-9 and TRBJ1-3, with D possibly TRBD1 on 6 matching bases. Trimming took 3 bases from V and 4 from J, leaving 16 bases between them. The length of the CDR3 is 16 residues. Germline assignment: CDR1 SEHNR and CDR2 FQNEAQ (reference sequence). Here the CDR3 DNA reads TGTGCCAGCAGCTTTGAACAGGGTTTTGGAGGAAACACCATATATTTT. This codes for CASSFEQGFGGNTIYF.

The chain links TRBV27 to TRBJ1-5; D uncertain. This CDR3 has 12 amino acids. V was shortened by 3 bases and J by 4 bases, with 4 bases between the two germline ends. Looked up from germline, CDR1 is MNHEY and CDR2 is SMNVEV (reference sequence). For the CDR3, the DNA is TGTGCCAGCAGTTTTCTGAATCAGCCCCAGCATTTT. This translates into CASSFLNQPQHF.

The V call is TRBV27, the J call TRBJ2-7; 7 bases line up with TRBD2. From germline, CDR1 is MNHEY and CDR2 SMNVEV (reference sequence). The ends lost 4 bases at V and 3 bases at J; junction bases unmatched: 9. This CDR3 region has 15 residues. CDR3 amino acids: CASSSRLARNYEQYF. DNA for the CDR3: TGTGCCAGCAGTTCCCGACTAGCCCGAAACTACGAGCAGTACTTC.

This chain joins TRBV9 and TRBJ2-7, with D perhaps matching TRBD2 (5 bases). The V and J ends lost 3 bases and 1 base respectively, with 11 bases between them. Germline V gene lookup returns CDR1 SGDLS and CDR2 YYNGEE. This CDR3 comprises 14 residues. CDR3 loop: CASSAEDGSYEQYF. The CDR3 coding sequence is TGTGCCAGCAGCGCGGAGGACGGGTCCTACGAGCAGTACTTC.

The chain uses TRBV7-9 and TRBJ2-3; 8 bases line up with TRBD1. The CDR3 length is 14 residues. Trimming took 5 bases from V and 5 from J; bases not matched to a gene: 6. Germline V gene lookup returns CDR1 SEHNR and CDR2 FQNEAQ (reference sequence). The DNA for the CDR3 is TGTGCCAGCAGCCAGACAGGGGTCCAAGATACGCAGTATTTT. Protein sequence: CASSQTGVQDTQYF. Filled out from reference TRBV7-9 and TRBJ2-3, the complete variable domain reads DTGVSQNPRHKITKRGQNVTFRCDPISEHNRLYWYRQTLGQGPEFLTYFQNEAQLEKSRLLSDRFSAERPKGSFSTLEIQRTEQGDSAMYLCASSQTGVQDTQYFGPGTRLTVL.

The V gene is TRBV15, the J gene TRBJ2-1; D unclear. Germline CDR1 LNHNV, CDR2 YYDKDF (reference sequence). Trimming took off 2 bases at V and 8 bases at J, with 10 bases between the two ends. The CDR3 covers 13 residues. As DNA, the CDR3 is TGTGCCACCAGCAGACCTCCGCGAGATGAGCAGTTCTTC. This sequence encodes CATSRPPRDEQFF.